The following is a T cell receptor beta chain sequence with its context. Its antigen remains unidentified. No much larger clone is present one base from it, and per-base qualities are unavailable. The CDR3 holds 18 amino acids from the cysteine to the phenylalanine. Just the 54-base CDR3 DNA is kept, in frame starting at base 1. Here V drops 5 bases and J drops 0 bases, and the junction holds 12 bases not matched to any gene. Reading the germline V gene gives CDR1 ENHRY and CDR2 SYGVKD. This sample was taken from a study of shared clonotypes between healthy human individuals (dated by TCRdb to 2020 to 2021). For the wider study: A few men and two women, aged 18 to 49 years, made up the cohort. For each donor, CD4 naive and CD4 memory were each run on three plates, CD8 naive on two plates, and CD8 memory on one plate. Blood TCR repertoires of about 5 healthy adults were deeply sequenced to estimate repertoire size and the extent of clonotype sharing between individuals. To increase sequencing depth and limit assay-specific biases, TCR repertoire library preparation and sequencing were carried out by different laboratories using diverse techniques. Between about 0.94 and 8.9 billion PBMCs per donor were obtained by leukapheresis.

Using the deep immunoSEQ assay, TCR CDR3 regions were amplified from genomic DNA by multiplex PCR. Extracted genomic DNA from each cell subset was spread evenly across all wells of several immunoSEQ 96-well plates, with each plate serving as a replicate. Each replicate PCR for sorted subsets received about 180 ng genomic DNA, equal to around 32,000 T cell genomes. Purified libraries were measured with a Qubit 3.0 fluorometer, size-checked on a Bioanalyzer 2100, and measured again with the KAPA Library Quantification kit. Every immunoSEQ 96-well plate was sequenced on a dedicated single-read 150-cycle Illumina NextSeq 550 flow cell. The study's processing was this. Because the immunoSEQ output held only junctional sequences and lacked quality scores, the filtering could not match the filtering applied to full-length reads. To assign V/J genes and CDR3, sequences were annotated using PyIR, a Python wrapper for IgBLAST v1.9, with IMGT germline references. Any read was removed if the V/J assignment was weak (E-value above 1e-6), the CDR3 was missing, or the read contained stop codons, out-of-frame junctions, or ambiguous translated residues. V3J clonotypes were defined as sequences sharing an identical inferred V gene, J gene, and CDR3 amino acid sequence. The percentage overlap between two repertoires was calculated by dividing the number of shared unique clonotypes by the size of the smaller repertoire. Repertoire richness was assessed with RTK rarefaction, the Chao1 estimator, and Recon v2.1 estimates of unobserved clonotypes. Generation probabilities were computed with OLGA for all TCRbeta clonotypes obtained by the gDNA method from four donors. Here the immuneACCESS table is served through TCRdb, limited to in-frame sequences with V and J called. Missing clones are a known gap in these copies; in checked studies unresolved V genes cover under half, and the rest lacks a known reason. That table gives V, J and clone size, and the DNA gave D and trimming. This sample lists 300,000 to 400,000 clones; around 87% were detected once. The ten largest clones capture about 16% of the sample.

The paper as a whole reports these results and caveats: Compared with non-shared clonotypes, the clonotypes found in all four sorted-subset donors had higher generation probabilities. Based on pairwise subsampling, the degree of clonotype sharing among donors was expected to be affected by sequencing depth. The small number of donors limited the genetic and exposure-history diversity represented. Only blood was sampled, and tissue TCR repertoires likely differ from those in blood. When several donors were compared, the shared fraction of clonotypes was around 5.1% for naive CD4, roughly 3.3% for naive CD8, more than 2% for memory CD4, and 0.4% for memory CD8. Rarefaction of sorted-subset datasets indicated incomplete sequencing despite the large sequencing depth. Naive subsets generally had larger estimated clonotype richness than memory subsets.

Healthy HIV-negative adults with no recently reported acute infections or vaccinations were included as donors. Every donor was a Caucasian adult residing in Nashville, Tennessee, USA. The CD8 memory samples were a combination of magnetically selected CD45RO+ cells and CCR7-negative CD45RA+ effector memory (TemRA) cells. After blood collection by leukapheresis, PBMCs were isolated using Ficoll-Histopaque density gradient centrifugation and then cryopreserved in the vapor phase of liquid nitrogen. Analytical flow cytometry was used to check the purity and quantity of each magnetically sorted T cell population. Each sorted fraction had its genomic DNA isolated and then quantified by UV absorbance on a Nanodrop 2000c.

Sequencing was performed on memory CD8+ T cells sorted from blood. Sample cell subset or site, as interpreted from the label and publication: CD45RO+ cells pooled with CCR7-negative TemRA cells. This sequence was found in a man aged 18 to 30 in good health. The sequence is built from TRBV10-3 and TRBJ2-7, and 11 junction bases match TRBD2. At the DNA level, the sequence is TGTGCCATCAGTCGAACTTTAGGGACTAGCGGAAGCTCCTACGAGCAGTACTTC. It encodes CAISRTLGTSGSSYEQYF.